This TCR beta chain was captured in a study of response to subunit inactivated influenza vaccine. Per the germline V gene, CDR1 is KGHSH and CDR2 is LQKENI. The CDR3 extends over 14 amino acids. The junction had 9 bases not matched to a gene; V was cut back by 7 bases and J by 4 bases. MiXCR, applied by TCRdb to the RT-PCR reads, yields one record per CDR3 protein. The profile shows 450,000 to 500,000 distinct CDR3 sequences, roughly 9.7% of them singletons. This clonotype has more than one count but fewer than ten. The clonotype comes from a man aged 45 to 65 who received an inactivated influenza vaccine. The sample was PBMCs from blood, taken about 40 days after vaccination. The V gene is TRBV18, the J gene TRBJ1-1; 7 bases fit TRBD1. The CDR3 coding sequence is TGTGCCAGCTGCCCGAGGGGGCGCGGCACTGAAGCTTTCTTT. This sequence encodes CASCPRGRGTEAFF.